This TCR beta chain is from a study of identical twins. Findings of the study overall: Carriage of fewer insertions was seen in abundant cord blood beta clonotypes, whereas memory repertoires showed none.

Turning to this clonotype: Its antigen is undetermined.

One entry per CDR3 protein results from TCRdb running MiXCR on the 5' RACE reads. The sample shows 600,000 to 850,000 distinct CDR3 sequences, 18% of them seen only once. The V end was cut by 5 bases, the J end by 3 bases, with 17 bases between. CDR3 length: 15 amino acids. Germline lookup yields CDR1 MNHNS and CDR2 SASEGT. In addition, the sample was reused for a study of T cells expressing NK-cell markers. This second study says: Sorted CD3+CD56-NKG2C+, CD3+CD56+NKG2C- and CD3+CD56+NKG2C+ T cells were the source of the TCR beta repertoires.

Sample: PBMCs. The V call is TRBV6-1, the J call TRBJ2-7; D may be TRBD1 (6 bases). The receptor's source is a woman between 18 and 29 years old in good health. The CDR3 DNA reads TGTGCCAGCAGTCCAGGGGCCCGGACTCGCTACGAGCAGTACTTC. Encoded protein: CASSPGARTRYEQYF.